The clone carrying this T cell receptor (beta chain) has at least ten counts. For the second PCR, which ran for 7 to 11 cycles, a sample-barcoded 5' primer and a J-beta primer mix were used. One entry per CDR3 protein, called by TCRdb with MiXCR from the 5' RACE reads. The table has some 1.5 million distinct CDR3 sequences, 28% seen once. This specimen belongs to a study of blood T cells in healthy people across ages. V lost 6 bases, J lost 0 bases, and 10 bases lay in between. Germline V gene data show CDR1 as SGHRS and CDR2 as YFSETQ. The CDR3 runs to 14 residues. The V call is TRBV5-1, the J call TRBJ2-1; tentative D call: TRBD2 (5 bases). The clonotype was recovered from a woman in her 30s in good health. The sample comprised blood. The CDR3 reads CASTRTGSYNEQFF. The CDR3 coding sequence is TGCGCCAGCACTCGGACTGGCTCCTACAATGAGCAGTTCTTC.